This T cell receptor (beta chain) was retrieved from a study of blood T cell repertoires in COVID-19. Study-wide background: The samples span acute and convalescent COVID-19 from the United States, Italy and Spain. PBMCs, B-cell-depleted T cells, or T cells provided the cDNA or gDNA that made up the material.

Original methodology: Researchers report that nucleated cell counts were estimated from reference gene primer amplification. Sequencing used immunoSEQ multiplex PCR; TCRdb keeps in-frame clones, though not all of them. V, J and clone size are those of that table, while D and trimming were read from the DNA. The data show approximately 360,000 clones, around 87% seen once. Cohorts were determined from participant-reported clinical history. Trimming cost V 3 bases and J 6 bases; bases outside gene matches: 3. From germline, CDR1 is SGHTA and CDR2 FQGNSA. The CDR3 is made up of 15 amino acids. The sample consisted of PBMCs or T cells enriched from blood (not recorded which). This receptor was taken from a woman in her thirties with acute COVID-19. V is TRBV7-2 and J is TRBJ1-6; TRBD1 matches at 9 bases. The CDR3 reads CASSLGTGTNSPLHF. The CDR3 nucleotides read TGTGCCAGCAGCTTGGGGACAGGGACTAATTCACCCCTCCACTTT.